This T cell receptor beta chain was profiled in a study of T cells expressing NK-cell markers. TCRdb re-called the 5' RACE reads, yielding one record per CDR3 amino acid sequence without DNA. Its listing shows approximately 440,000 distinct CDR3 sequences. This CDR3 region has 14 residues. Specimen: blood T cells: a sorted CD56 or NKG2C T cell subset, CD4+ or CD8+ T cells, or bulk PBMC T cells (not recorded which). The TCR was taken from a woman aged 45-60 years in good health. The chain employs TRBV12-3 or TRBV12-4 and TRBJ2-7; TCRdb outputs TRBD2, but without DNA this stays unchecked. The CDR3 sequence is CASSWREGVHEQYF.